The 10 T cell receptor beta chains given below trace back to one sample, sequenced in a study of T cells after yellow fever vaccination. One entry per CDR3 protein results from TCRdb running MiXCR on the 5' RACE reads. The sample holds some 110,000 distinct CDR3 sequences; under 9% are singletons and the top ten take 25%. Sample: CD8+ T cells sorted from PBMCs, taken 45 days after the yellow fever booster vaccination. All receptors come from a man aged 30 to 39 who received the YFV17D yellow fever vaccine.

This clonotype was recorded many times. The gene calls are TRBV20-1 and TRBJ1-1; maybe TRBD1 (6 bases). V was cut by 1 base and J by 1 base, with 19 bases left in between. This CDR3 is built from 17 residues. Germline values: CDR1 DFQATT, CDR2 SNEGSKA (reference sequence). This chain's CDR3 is CSARGSGATKRNTEAFF. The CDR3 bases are TGCAGTGCTAGAGGCTCAGGGGCGACGAAGAGGAACACTGAAGCTTTCTTT.

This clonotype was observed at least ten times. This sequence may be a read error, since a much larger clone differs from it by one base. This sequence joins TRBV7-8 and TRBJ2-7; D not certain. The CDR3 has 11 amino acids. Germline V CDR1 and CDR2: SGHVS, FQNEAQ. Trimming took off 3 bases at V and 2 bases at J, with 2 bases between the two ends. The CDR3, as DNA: TGTGCCAGCAGCTTCGCCTACGAGCAGTACTTC. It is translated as CASSFAYEQYF.

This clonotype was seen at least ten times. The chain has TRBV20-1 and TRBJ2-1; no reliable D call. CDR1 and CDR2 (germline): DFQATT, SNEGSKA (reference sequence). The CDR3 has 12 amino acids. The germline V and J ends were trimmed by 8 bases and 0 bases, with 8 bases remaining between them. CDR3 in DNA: TGCAGTACCGGCATCTCCTACAATGAGCAGTTCTTC. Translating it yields CSTGISYNEQFF.

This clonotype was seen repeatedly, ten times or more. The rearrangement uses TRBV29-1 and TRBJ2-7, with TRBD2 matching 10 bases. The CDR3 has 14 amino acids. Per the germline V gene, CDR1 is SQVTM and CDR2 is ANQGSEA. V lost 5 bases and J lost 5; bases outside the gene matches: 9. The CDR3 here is CSVLGLAGAHEQYF. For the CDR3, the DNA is TGCAGCGTTTTAGGGCTAGCGGGAGCCCACGAGCAGTACTTC.

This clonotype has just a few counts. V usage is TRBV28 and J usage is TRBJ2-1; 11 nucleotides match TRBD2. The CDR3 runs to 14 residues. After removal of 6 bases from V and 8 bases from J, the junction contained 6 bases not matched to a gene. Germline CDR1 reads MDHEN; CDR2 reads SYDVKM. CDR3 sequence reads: CASRGGLAEDEQFF. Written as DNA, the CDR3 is TGTGCCAGCAGGGGGGGACTAGCGGAGGATGAGCAGTTCTTC.

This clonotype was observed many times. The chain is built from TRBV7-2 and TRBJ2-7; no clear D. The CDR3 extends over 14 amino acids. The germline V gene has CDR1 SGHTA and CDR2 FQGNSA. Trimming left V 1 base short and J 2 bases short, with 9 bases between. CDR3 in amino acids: CASSLVKVAYEQYF. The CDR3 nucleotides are TGTGCCAGCAGCTTAGTCAAAGTTGCCTACGAGCAGTACTTC.

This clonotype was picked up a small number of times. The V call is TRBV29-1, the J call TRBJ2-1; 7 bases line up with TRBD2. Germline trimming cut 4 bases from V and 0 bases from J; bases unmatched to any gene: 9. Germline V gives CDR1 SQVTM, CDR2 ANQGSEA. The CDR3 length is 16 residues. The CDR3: CSVGAGLTSSYNEQFF. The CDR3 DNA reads TGCAGCGTTGGAGCGGGACTGACTTCCTCCTACAATGAGCAGTTCTTC.

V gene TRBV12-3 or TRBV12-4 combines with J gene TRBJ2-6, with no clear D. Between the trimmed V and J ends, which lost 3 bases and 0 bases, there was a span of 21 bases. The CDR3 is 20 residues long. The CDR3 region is CASSFFSPGRGISGANVLTF. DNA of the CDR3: TGTGCCAGCAGTTTTTTTTCGCCCGGGCGTGGAATCTCTGGGGCCAACGTCCTGACTTTC.

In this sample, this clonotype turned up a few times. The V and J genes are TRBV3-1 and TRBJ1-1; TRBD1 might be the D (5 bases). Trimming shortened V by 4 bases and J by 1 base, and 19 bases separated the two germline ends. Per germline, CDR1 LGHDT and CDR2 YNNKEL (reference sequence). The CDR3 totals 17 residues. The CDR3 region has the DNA TGTGCCAGCAGCCCCGGCGGGGGATGGGGAAAGAACACTGAAGCTTTCTTT. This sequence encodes CASSPGGGWGKNTEAFF.

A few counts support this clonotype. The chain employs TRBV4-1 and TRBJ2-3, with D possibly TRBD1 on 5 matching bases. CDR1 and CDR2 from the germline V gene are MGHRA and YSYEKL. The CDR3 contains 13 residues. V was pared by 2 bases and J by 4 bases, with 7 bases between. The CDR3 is CASSQPGSDTQYF. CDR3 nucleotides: TGCGCCAGCAGCCAACCAGGGTCAGATACGCAGTATTTT.